This T cell receptor (beta chain) is drawn from a study of blood T cell repertoires in COVID-19. In the study overall: PBMCs, B-cell-depleted T cells, or T cells were the source of the cDNA or gDNA that made up the material.

How the authors handled the data: Reference gene primer amplification yielded estimated nucleated cell counts. Sequencing was performed with immunoSEQ multiplex PCR; in TCRdb, only in-frame clones are kept and a portion is missing. Clonal size and the V and J genes are those of that table, whereas D and trimming came from the DNA. The sample holds 70,000 or so clones, approximately 90% seen once. The CDR3 length is 18 residues. The ends were cut back, 2 bases at V and 7 bases at J, with 23 bases in the middle. The germline V gene has CDR1 MNHNS and CDR2 SASEGT. The sequencing sample was made of peripheral blood. The chain links TRBV6-1 to TRBJ1-4; D might be TRBD1 (6 bases). The sequence came from a young woman with acute or convalescent COVID-19. For the CDR3, the DNA is TGTGCCAGCAGTGAATCCCTTTACAGGGAGGGTCTTAGTGAAAAACTGTTTTTT. This encodes CASSESLYREGLSEKLFF.